The 2 T cell receptor beta chains given below trace back to one sample, sequenced in a study of CD8+CD57+ T cells in acquired aplastic anemia. Profiling of TCR beta VDJ combinations and CDR3 sequences used genomic DNA as template. TCRdb reprocessed the reads via MiXCR and lists one record per CDR3 protein. The sample records a few hundred thousand distinct CDR3 sequences, roughly 57% being singletons. The sequenced sample consisted of sorted CD4+, CD8+, or CD8+CD57+ T cells (not recorded which) from PBMCs. These receptors all stem from a human donor in good health.

This clonotype was picked up one time. The chain employs TRBV19 and TRBJ1-1; D may be TRBD1 (6 bases). V lost 7 bases to trimming and J lost 0 bases, with 12 bases between them. Germline V CDR1 and CDR2: LNHDA, SQIVND (reference sequence). This CDR3 spans 14 amino acids. The CDR3 nucleotides are TGTGCCAGTAATCCGGGACATGTGAACACTGAAGCTTTCTTT. Encoded protein: CASNPGHVNTEAFF.

J is TRBJ2-7 and V is TRBV7-9, with D possibly being TRBD2 (6 bases). The V end lost 5 bases, the J end lost 6 bases, and 8 bases lay between the germline ends. Germline values: CDR1 SEHNR, CDR2 FQNEAQ (reference sequence). The CDR3 contains 11 residues. The CDR3 sequence: CASSRAGEQYF. As DNA, the CDR3 is TGTGCCAGCAGCCGAGCGGGCGAGCAGTACTTC. The full variable domain, completed using reference TRBV7-9 and TRBJ2-7, is DTGVSQNPRHKITKRGQNVTFRCDPISEHNRLYWYRQTLGQGPEFLTYFQNEAQLEKSRLLSDRFSAERPKGSFSTLEIQRTEQGDSAMYLCASSRAGEQYFGPGTRLTVT.